Sequencing of this T cell receptor beta chain was carried out in a study of immune evolution from preneoplasia to lung adenocarcinoma. Clones were sequenced by immunoSEQ multiplex PCR, and TCRdb holds only the in-frame ones, with some missing. The data hold 5,000 to 7,500 clones, with approximately 79% observed a single time. Of note for this clone: The antigen is unknown.

Histologic diagnosis was independently verified by two lung pathologists. Premalignant or tumor cells were enriched by macro-dissection after pathologic assessment. The study's findings and limits: From normal lung to invasive adenocarcinoma, top clone frequencies appeared to decrease. Normal lung had highest clonality; later lesions appeared denser, more diverse.

CDR3 length equals 13 residues. Germline V CDR1 and CDR2: SGHRS, YFSETQ. The V gene end was trimmed by 4 bases and the J gene end by 7 bases; junction bases not matched to a gene: 7. The receptor was derived from a person aged 50-70 years with lung adenocarcinoma. Sequenced material: FFPE minimally invasive lung adenocarcinoma tissue. The gene calls are TRBV5-1 and TRBJ1-2, with TRBD1 identical over 7 bases. The CDR3 reads CASSVGTELGYTF. The CDR3 DNA sequence: TGCGCCAGCAGCGTCGGGACAGAGCTTGGCTACACCTTC.